This record covers a single T cell receptor (beta chain). Antigen specificity is unknown. The record originates from a study of cytomegalovirus exposure and HLA in healthy donors. V was clipped by 5 bases and J by 4 bases; unmatched bases: 3. Per germline, CDR1 MDHEN and CDR2 SYDVKM. This CDR3 spans 14 amino acids. Here immunoSEQ multiplex PCR was the method, and the copy in TCRdb shows in-frame clones only, minus some. The repertoire holds some 130,000 clones, roughly 79% seen once, with 30% in the top ten. Study conclusions and caveats: According to reports, the classifier identified cytomegalovirus status with high specificity and sensitivity.

Sequenced material: PBMCs. The chain uses TRBV28 and TRBJ1-1; TRBD1 agrees at 11 bases. The source of this sequence is a man aged 25-45 years in good health and CMV-seropositive. Here the CDR3 reads CASSAGTGGTEAFF. In nucleotides, the CDR3 is TGTGCCAGCAGTGCCGGGACAGGGGGCACTGAAGCTTTCTTT.